This T cell receptor beta chain was sequenced for a study of blood T cell repertoires in COVID-19. Study-wide background: From the United States, Italy and Spain came samples of acute and convalescent COVID-19. T cells, B-cell-depleted T cells, or PBMCs provided the cDNA or gDNA that served as material.

Authors' analysis steps: Amplifying reference gene primers gave estimates of nucleated cell counts. Libraries were prepared by immunoSEQ multiplex PCR; TCRdb keeps only in-frame clonotypes and omits some of them. V and J calls and clone size follow that table, whereas D and trimming were derived from the DNA. The sample holds about 93,000 clones, approximately 87% seen once. The V end lost 4 bases, the J end lost 6 bases, and 9 bases lay between the germline ends. This CDR3 region has 12 residues. Germline lookup yields CDR1 KGHSH and CDR2 LQKENI. The sequenced sample consisted of peripheral blood. The chain has TRBV18 and TRBJ1-2, with a tentative D call TRBD1 (6 bases). The TCR sequence derives from a human donor with active COVID-19. The donor label of this sample is uncertain. In DNA form, the CDR3 reads TGTGCCAGCTCACAGACAGGAGATGGCTACACCTTC. Amino acid sequence: CASSQTGDGYTF.